This T cell receptor beta chain was recorded in a study of vaccination effects on CD4 cells after COVID-19. Study as a whole: Post-vaccine draws lagged the second dose by a median of 72 days.

Antigen-specific CD4+ T cells were expanded (with viral peptide pools) by the ViraFEST assay ahead of sequencing. Once cultured for roughly 10 days, the cells underwent separation to obtain CD4+ T cells. Either the mRNA-1273 or the BNT162b2 vaccine was given to participants as two doses. Some clones are missing from TCRdb's copy, which holds only in-frame ones; the method was immunoSEQ multiplex PCR. The sample comprises about 24,000 clones, around four fifths of which are singletons, and roughly 20% rests with the top ten. Germline CDR1 is MDHEN and CDR2 is SYDVKM. The ends were cut back, 2 bases at V and 2 bases at J, with 10 bases in the middle. The CDR3 has 14 amino acids. As for this clone: Antigen specificity is unknown.

The chain combines TRBV28 with TRBJ2-7, with D perhaps being TRBD1 or TRBD2 (5 bases each). Sequences were derived from CD4+ T cells from PBMCs cultured with HCoV-NL63 spike peptides, sampled after COVID-19 vaccination. The sequence derives from a human donor who received a COVID-19 vaccine. Here the CDR3 reads CASSLTGPPYEQYF. CDR3 nucleotides: TGTGCCAGCAGTTTAACGGGGCCCCCCTACGAGCAGTACTTC.